Listed here are 20 T cell receptor beta chains from one sample, sequenced in a study of early stage breast cancer tumors. The protocol was immunoSEQ multiplex PCR, while the TCRdb copy is restricted to in-frame clones and leaves out a portion. The sample comprises 25,000 to 30,000 clones, 55% to 75% of which are singletons, and approximately 35% rests with the top ten. The sequencing sample was made of blood. The receptors shown here come from a person between 50 and 60 years old with breast cancer.

This clone was seen a few times. The chain recombines TRBV19 with TRBJ1-4; D is unclear. V was pared by 5 bases and J by 0 bases, with 10 bases between. CDR1 and CDR2 from the germline V gene are LNHDA and SQIVND (reference sequence). The CDR3 extends over 15 amino acids. CDR3 DNA: TGTGCCAGTAGTTCGGCGGCTACAACTAATGAAAAACTGTTTTTT. Protein product: CASSSAATTNEKLFF.

The V and J genes are TRBV5-1 and TRBJ1-2, with D possibly TRBD1 on 6 matching bases. The germline V gene encodes CDR1 SGHRS and CDR2 YFSETQ. Trimming pared 2 bases from V and 1 base from J, leaving 12 bases between. The CDR3 sequence is 15 residues long. The CDR3 loop reads CASSFTGWFNYGYTF. The CDR3 coding sequence is TGCGCCAGCAGCTTTACAGGGTGGTTTAACTATGGCTACACCTTC. The complete variable domain, with remaining parts taken from reference TRBV5-1 and TRBJ1-2, reads KAGVTQTPRYLIKTRGQQVTLSCSPISGHRSVSWYQQTPGQGLQFLFEYFSETQRNKGNFPGRFSGRQFSNSRSEMNVSTLELGDSALYLCASSFTGWFNYGYTFGSGTRLTVV.

V is TRBV7-9 and J is TRBJ1-4; D is unclear. The ends were cut back, 4 bases at V and 10 bases at J, with 19 bases in the middle. The CDR3 runs to 15 residues. Germline V gives CDR1 SEHNR, CDR2 FQNEAQ (reference sequence). As DNA, the CDR3 is TGTGCCAGCAGCTCCCGGGCCACCGGAGACGGAAAACTGTTTTTT. It encodes CASSSRATGDGKLFF. The full variable domain, completed using reference TRBV7-9 and TRBJ1-4, is DTGVSQNPRHKITKRGQNVTFRCDPISEHNRLYWYRQTLGQGPEFLTYFQNEAQLEKSRLLSDRFSAERPKGSFSTLEIQRTEQGDSAMYLCASSSRATGDGKLFFGSGTQLSVL.

The chain has TRBV11-1 and TRBJ1-1; no clear D gene. This CDR3 is 13 amino acids long. Trimming stripped 5 bases from V and 4 bases from J, with 11 bases between. The germline V gene has CDR1 SGHAT and CDR2 FQDESV (reference sequence). DNA of the CDR3: TGTGCCAGCAGCGCTCCCCCTGGCACTGAAGCTTTCTTT. Protein: CASSAPPGTEAFF.

The chain combines TRBV6-1 with TRBJ2-1, with 8 bases lining up with TRBD1. CDR1 is MNHNS, CDR2 SASEGT, per germline. The CDR3 totals 15 residues. V was clipped by 1 base and J by 10 bases; unmatched bases: 9. Here the CDR3 reads CASSEGAGGASEQFF. The CDR3 DNA sequence: TGTGCCAGCAGTGAAGGGGCAGGGGGCGCATCGGAGCAGTTCTTC.

This chain uses TRBV6-5 with TRBJ2-6, with unresolved D. Looked up from germline, CDR1 is MNHEY and CDR2 is SVGAGI. Trimming left V 3 bases short and J 1 base short, with 7 bases between. The CDR3 runs to 15 residues. DNA of the CDR3: TGTGCCAGCAGTTATTTGCTATCTGGGGCCAACGTCCTGACTTTC. Residues: CASSYLLSGANVLTF.

V and J are TRBV11-3 and TRBJ2-1, with TRBD1 matching over 7 bases. Germline assignment: CDR1 SGHNT and CDR2 YENEEA. Unmatched junction bases numbered 3, after V lost 2 bases and J lost 2 bases. CDR3 length: 15 amino acids. Written as DNA, the CDR3 is TGTGCCAGCAGCTTAAAGAGGGGGCCCTACAATGAGCAGTTCTTC. Amino acid sequence: CASSLKRGPYNEQFF.

The chain joins TRBV6-4 to TRBJ2-1; maybe TRBD2 (6 bases). Germline values: CDR1 MRHNA, CDR2 SNTAGT. V lost 6 bases, J lost 9 bases, and 15 bases lay in between. CDR3 length: 13 residues. This chain's CDR3 is CASRWSQRVEQFF. The CDR3 nucleotides are TGTGCCAGCAGGTGGAGTCAGCGGGTTGAGCAGTTCTTC.

This chain links TRBV28 with TRBJ2-7, with TRBD2 matching 10 bases. The CDR3 loop spans 23 amino acids. Germline assignment: CDR1 MDHEN and CDR2 SYDVKM. V shed 4 bases and J 0 bases; nucleotides not matched to a gene: 27. DNA of the CDR3: TGTGCCAGCAGTTCTCGGACAGGGTCCCCTTTAGCGGGAGGTTACCTAAGCTCCTACGAGCAGTACTTC. It translates to CASSSRTGSPLAGGYLSSYEQYF.

This sequence joins TRBV4-1 and TRBJ1-6, with 7 bases that match TRBD1. The CDR3 contains 19 residues. CDR1 is MGHRA and CDR2 is YSYEKL in the germline V gene. The V segment lost 1 base and the J segment 7 bases; nucleotides outside the gene matches: 16. The CDR3 reads CASSQVPPTTSRGNSPLHF. The CDR3 region has the DNA TGCGCCAGCAGCCAAGTCCCCCCCACAACTAGCAGGGGGAATTCACCCCTCCACTTT.

The V call is TRBV2, the J call TRBJ2-2, with a weak D call TRBD2 (5 bases). The V gene lost 4 bases and the J gene lost 2 bases, with 11 bases spanning the gap. In germline, CDR1 is SNHLY, CDR2 FYNNEI. This CDR3 is 15 amino acids long. The CDR3 sequence is CASSVEASNTGELFF. The CDR3 nucleotides read TGTGCCAGCAGTGTTGAGGCTAGCAACACCGGGGAGCTGTTTTTT.

V is TRBV11-2 and J is TRBJ2-5; D is undetermined. Trimming pared 7 bases from V and 0 bases from J, leaving 6 bases between. Germline V lookup: CDR1 SGHAT, CDR2 FQNNGV. The CDR3 is 12 residues long. The CDR3: CASTNNQETQYF. CDR3 nucleotides: TGTGCCAGCACCAACAACCAAGAGACCCAGTACTTC. Supplemented by reference TRBV11-2 and TRBJ2-5, the full variable domain reads EAGVAQSPRYKIIEKRQSVAFWCNPISGHATLYWYQQILGQGPKLLIQFQNNGVVDDSQLPKDRFSAERLKGVDSTLKIQPAKLEDSAVYLCASTNNQETQYFGPGTRLLVL.

This sequence joins TRBV27 and TRBJ1-1, with 7 positions matching TRBD1. The CDR3 totals 16 residues. Losses at the gene ends were 5 bases for V and 0 bases for J; bases not matched to a gene: 9. The germline CDR1 and CDR2 sequences are MNHEY and SMNVEV (reference sequence). The CDR3 nucleotides read TGTGCCAGCAGTCAAAGGACAGGAACCATGAACACTGAAGCTTTCTTT. Protein product: CASSQRTGTMNTEAFF.

The CDR3 reads CASQGGQQYNEQFF. CDR3 sequence (DNA): TGTGCCAGCCAGGGGGGACAGCAATACAATGAGCAGTTCTTC. V usage is TRBV25-1 and J usage is TRBJ2-1, with D maybe TRBD1 (7 bases). Trimming shortened V by 8 bases and J by 4 bases, and 15 bases separated the two germline ends. This CDR3 contains 14 residues. Germline loops: CDR1 MGHDK, CDR2 SYGVNS.

This clone was picked up a small number of times. This rearrangement joins TRBV5-1 to TRBJ2-5; 7 positions agree with TRBD1. V trimming: 5 bases; J trimming: 2 bases; junction bases outside the gene matches: 9. The CDR3 loop spans 15 amino acids. The V gene's germline CDR1 is SGHRS and CDR2 YFSETQ. The chain's CDR3 is CASRGTVSWQETQYF. The CDR3 DNA follows: TGCGCCAGCAGGGGGACAGTCTCGTGGCAAGAGACCCAGTACTTC.

The count of this clone is one. The rearrangement links TRBV6-1 to TRBJ2-7; 12 positions match TRBD2. Losses at the gene ends were 1 base for V and 2 bases for J; bases not matched to a gene: 6. CDR3 length: 17 residues. Germline lookup yields CDR1 MNHNS and CDR2 SASEGT. The CDR3 DNA reads TGTGCCAGCAGTGAAGGAGGGACTAGCGGGTTGACCTACGAGCAGTACTTC. This codes for CASSEGGTSGLTYEQYF.

This sequence joins TRBV19 and TRBJ1-2; tentative D call: TRBD1 (6 bases). V lost 2 bases and J 2 bases, leaving 12 bases between the germline ends. This CDR3 region has 15 residues. Germline-derived CDR1 and CDR2 are LNHDA and SQIVND (reference sequence). This chain's CDR3 is CASSITGPANYGYTF. The CDR3 nucleotides read TGTGCCAGTAGTATAACAGGGCCAGCCAACTATGGCTACACCTTC.

This sequence joins TRBV29-1 and TRBJ2-1, with unresolved D. The CDR3 has 11 residues. CDR1 and CDR2 from the germline V gene are SQVTM and ANQGSEA. Trimming removed 6 bases from V and 8 bases from J, with 11 bases in between. The CDR3 loop is CSVPYNYEQFF. DNA for the CDR3: TGCAGCGTGCCCTATAACTATGAGCAGTTCTTC.

In DNA, the CDR3 is TGTGCCAGCAGTTTAGCAGGGAAGGGGTACGAGCAGTACTTC. Its protein product is CASSLAGKGYEQYF. The rearrangement joins TRBV27 to TRBJ2-7, with D possibly matching TRBD1 (5 bases). V was cut by 2 bases and J by 4 bases, with 12 bases left in between. The CDR3 loop spans 14 amino acids. Germline CDR1 MNHEY, CDR2 SMNVEV (reference sequence).

The chain uses TRBV7-9 and TRBJ1-1, with no clear D. V lost 1 base, J lost 1 base, and 10 bases lay in between. Per the germline V gene, CDR1 is SEHNR and CDR2 is FQNEAQ (reference sequence). CDR3 length: 15 residues. The CDR3 region is CASSLGYMWNTEAFF. The DNA of the CDR3 is TGTGCCAGCAGCTTAGGTTATATGTGGAACACTGAAGCTTTCTTT.